This entry is about one T cell receptor (beta chain). Its cognate antigen is unknown. Assay: immunoSEQ multiplex PCR; the TCRdb copy retains only in-frame clones and omits some. The sample includes 350,000 to 450,000 clones, around 92% of them seen just once. Specified treatment: some 19 received Ad26.COV2.S at low or high dose, single or two shots; several received placebo; per-sample allocation not given. Sample collection was performed on day 63 after the first vaccine or placebo injection. Germline CDR1 SGHTS, CDR2 YDEGEE. V lost 4 bases to trimming and J lost 0 bases, with 13 bases between them. The CDR3 sequence is 15 residues long. The data were obtained in a study of Ad26.COV2.S vaccination and SARS-CoV-2 variants. Overall study: Ad26.COV2.S was injected intramuscularly once or twice, 56 days apart. Study-wide findings and caveats: From the TCR breadth and depth analyses, total T cell responses may have been underestimated. A substantial breadth of spike-specific CD8+ and CD4+ T cell responses after vaccination has been reported.

The starting material was peripheral blood, obtained in a trial of Ad26.COV2.S vaccine versus placebo. The rearrangement joins TRBV5-8 to TRBJ1-2; D gene unclear. The source of this sequence is a person aged 18-60 years who received the Ad26.COV2.S COVID-19 vaccine or a placebo. CDR3 sequence (DNA): TGTGCCAGCAGCCTAGGGAAGTTAGCTAACTATGGCTACACCTTC. It translates to CASSLGKLANYGYTF.